A selection of T cell receptor beta chains follows, all from one sample in a study of T-cell memory formation after mild COVID-19. TCRdb re-called the 5' RACE reads through MiXCR, storing one row per CDR3 protein. The sample contains hundreds of thousands of distinct CDR3 sequences, approximately 29% of which appear only once. Sequencing was performed on PBMCs or a T cell subset sorted from them (not recorded which). The receptors derive from an adult woman who had mild COVID-19 (a few samples of this study predate the infection). Cell type and time point are not known. The CDR3 runs from the conserved cysteine through the conserved F or W. The D gene is left open where the match is weak. Clone size is shown for a subset of rows, as once, few, many or a class of expanded clone.

clone size: NA
V gene: TRBV15
J gene: TRBJ2-2
CDR3 length: 19
D gene: NA
CDR3 DNA: TGTGCCACCAGCAGAGGCACCGCCACCCGGGCCTTTCGAGCGGGGGAGCTGTTTTTT
CDR3 protein: CATSRGTATRAFRAGELFF

clone size: NA
V gene: TRBV20-1
J gene: TRBJ1-3
CDR3 length: 13
D gene: NA
CDR3 DNA: TGCAGTGCTAGGGATGCTGCTGGAAACACCATATATTTT
CDR3 protein: CSARDAAGNTIYF

clone size: few
V gene: TRBV12-3/TRBV12-4
J gene: TRBJ2-5
CDR3 length: 14
D gene: TRBD1
CDR3 DNA: TGTGCCAGCAACCAGAGACAGGGGGTTGAGACCCAGTACTTC
CDR3 protein: CASNQRQGVETQYF

clone size: few
V gene: TRBV7-8
J gene: TRBJ2-2
CDR3 length: 20
D gene: NA
CDR3 DNA: TGTGCCAGCAGCTTCAGATCGGAGAGGGGGGGACGAGAAAACACCGGGGAGCTGTTTTTT
CDR3 protein: CASSFRSERGGRENTGELFF

clone size: NA
V gene: TRBV9
J gene: TRBJ2-1
CDR3 length: 12
D gene: NA
CDR3 DNA: TGTGCCAGCAGCGTGGGGGGTGATGAGCAGTTCTTC
CDR3 protein: CASSVGGDEQFF

clone size: few
V gene: TRBV7-9
J gene: TRBJ2-3
CDR3 length: 16
D gene: NA
CDR3 DNA: TGTGCCAGCAGCCCCCCCTCGGGGAGTTGGGCAGATACGCAGTATTTT
CDR3 protein: CASSPPSGSWADTQYF

clone size: NA
V gene: TRBV7-2
J gene: TRBJ1-2
CDR3 length: 13
D gene: TRBD1
CDR3 DNA: TGTGCCAGCAGCTTATCACAGGGGGGCGGCTACACCTTC
CDR3 protein: CASSLSQGGGYTF

clone size: NA
V gene: TRBV5-1
J gene: TRBJ2-7
CDR3 length: 15
D gene: TRBD1
CDR3 DNA: TGCGCCAGCAGCGCCGCCGAGACAGGGTACTACGAGCAGTACTTC
CDR3 protein: CASSAAETGYYEQYF

clone size: NA
V gene: TRBV20-1
J gene: TRBJ1-4
CDR3 length: 12
D gene: NA
CDR3 DNA: TGCAGTGCCGGGGGGTCGGAAGAAAAACTGTTTTTT
CDR3 protein: CSAGGSEEKLFF

clone size: few
V gene: TRBV2
J gene: TRBJ1-3
CDR3 length: 17
D gene: NA
CDR3 DNA: TGTGCCAGCAGTCAACTAAGAGGGGTTCGTTCTGGAAACACCATATATTTT
CDR3 protein: CASSQLRGVRSGNTIYF

clone size: NA
V gene: TRBV4-2
J gene: TRBJ2-1
CDR3 length: 14
D gene: TRBD2
CDR3 DNA: TGTGCCAGCAGCCAAGAGACTAGCCAGAGTGAGCAGTTCTTC
CDR3 protein: CASSQETSQSEQFF

clone size: once
V gene: TRBV5-1
J gene: TRBJ1-2
CDR3 length: 18
D gene: TRBD1
CDR3 DNA: TGCGCCAGCAGCTTGGACCCAGGACAGGCCCGAGCGGTCTATGGCTACACCTTC
CDR3 protein: CASSLDPGQARAVYGYTF

clone size: few
V gene: TRBV25-1
J gene: TRBJ2-5
CDR3 length: 16
D gene: NA
CDR3 DNA: TGTGCCAGCAGTGATTACACTCGGACAGACCAAGAGACCCAGTACTTC
CDR3 protein: CASSDYTRTDQETQYF

clone size: few
V gene: TRBV25-1
J gene: TRBJ1-1
CDR3 length: 14
D gene: NA
CDR3 DNA: TGTGCCAGCAGTGAATCTTGGGTGAACACTGAAGCTTTCTTT
CDR3 protein: CASSESWVNTEAFF

clone size: NA
V gene: TRBV7-3
J gene: TRBJ2-1
CDR3 length: 15
D gene: TRBD1
CDR3 DNA: TGTGCCAGCAGCGAAGACAGGGGAAACTACAATGAGCAGTTCTTC
CDR3 protein: CASSEDRGNYNEQFF

clone size: NA
V gene: TRBV5-1
J gene: TRBJ1-6
CDR3 length: 14
D gene: TRBD1
CDR3 DNA: TGCGCCAGCAGCGGGGGACAGGATAATTCACCCCTCCACTTT
CDR3 protein: CASSGGQDNSPLHF

clone size: few
V gene: TRBV7-8
J gene: TRBJ2-7
CDR3 length: 16
D gene: NA
CDR3 DNA: TGTGCCAGCAGCTTAGATCCCAGCACCGCCACCTACGAGCAGTACTTC
CDR3 protein: CASSLDPSTATYEQYF

clone size: few
V gene: TRBV12-3/TRBV12-4
J gene: TRBJ1-6
CDR3 length: 15
D gene: NA
CDR3 DNA: TGTGCCAGCAGTCCGATGGTGGGCGGAGATTCACCCCTCCACTTT
CDR3 protein: CASSPMVGGDSPLHF

clone size: NA
V gene: TRBV7-9
J gene: TRBJ1-2
CDR3 length: 13
D gene: NA
CDR3 DNA: TGTGCCAGCAGCTTAGGGGTTGGCTATGGCTACACCTTC
CDR3 protein: CASSLGVGYGYTF

clone size: NA
V gene: TRBV11-2
J gene: TRBJ1-1
CDR3 length: 15
D gene: NA
CDR3 DNA: TGTGCCAGCAGCTTTCTATGGCCGTTGAACACTGAAGCTTTCTTT
CDR3 protein: CASSFLWPLNTEAFF

clone size: NA
V gene: TRBV18
J gene: TRBJ1-6
CDR3 length: 16
D gene: TRBD1
CDR3 DNA: TGTGCCAGCTCACCGCGACAGGGGTTAGAGGTTTCACCCCTCCACTTT
CDR3 protein: CASSPRQGLEVSPLHF

clone size: NA
V gene: TRBV5-1
J gene: TRBJ2-3
CDR3 length: 15
D gene: NA
CDR3 DNA: TGCGCCAGCAGCGGCCGGGACTCTCTTGCAGATACGCAGTATTTT
CDR3 protein: CASSGRDSLADTQYF

clone size: NA
V gene: TRBV6-5
J gene: TRBJ2-1
CDR3 length: 13
D gene: NA
CDR3 DNA: TGTGCCAGCAGTTACTCTATAGGAAGTGAGCAGTTCTTC
CDR3 protein: CASSYSIGSEQFF

clone size: NA
V gene: TRBV30
J gene: TRBJ1-4
CDR3 length: 13
D gene: NA
CDR3 DNA: TGTGCCTGGAGCTTTCCACATAATGAAAAACTGTTTTTT
CDR3 protein: CAWSFPHNEKLFF

clone size: NA
V gene: TRBV12-3/TRBV12-4
J gene: TRBJ1-1
CDR3 length: 15
D gene: TRBD1
CDR3 DNA: TGTGCCAGCACCAGACCGGGACAGGGTTACACTGAAGCTTTCTTT
CDR3 protein: CASTRPGQGYTEAFF

clone size: once
V gene: TRBV4-1
J gene: TRBJ1-1
CDR3 length: 15
D gene: NA
CDR3 DNA: TGCGCCAGCAGCCTAAGACCGGGGTTCGACACTGAAGCTTTCTTT
CDR3 protein: CASSLRPGFDTEAFF

clone size: few
V gene: TRBV28
J gene: TRBJ2-3
CDR3 length: 14
D gene: NA
CDR3 DNA: TGTGCCAGCAGTTTATCGCTACGCACAGATACGCAGTATTTT
CDR3 protein: CASSLSLRTDTQYF

clone size: NA
V gene: TRBV5-6
J gene: TRBJ1-1
CDR3 length: 14
D gene: NA
CDR3 DNA: TGTGCCAGCAGCTTGTTAGGCCGGGACACTGAAGCTTTCTTT
CDR3 protein: CASSLLGRDTEAFF

clone size: NA
V gene: TRBV7-2
J gene: TRBJ2-5
CDR3 length: 17
D gene: TRBD2
CDR3 DNA: TGTGCCAGCAGCTTAGACCTAGCGGGAGGACGACGGGTTACCCAGTACTTC
CDR3 protein: CASSLDLAGGRRVTQYF

clone size: few
V gene: TRBV9
J gene: TRBJ2-2
CDR3 length: 15
D gene: NA
CDR3 DNA: TGTGCCAGCAGCGTATCGCCGGATCACACCGGGGAGCTGTTTTTT
CDR3 protein: CASSVSPDHTGELFF

clone size: NA
V gene: TRBV13
J gene: TRBJ2-7
CDR3 length: 14
D gene: TRBD1
CDR3 DNA: TGTGCCAGCAGCACACGGACAGGGGCAAACGAGCAGTACTTC
CDR3 protein: CASSTRTGANEQYF

clone size: NA
V gene: TRBV12-3/TRBV12-4
J gene: TRBJ1-1
CDR3 length: 14
D gene: NA
CDR3 DNA: TGTGCCAGCAGTTTAGCTGGGGGGGCCACTGAAGCTTTCTTT
CDR3 protein: CASSLAGGATEAFF

clone size: few
V gene: TRBV7-8
J gene: TRBJ2-3
CDR3 length: 16
D gene: TRBD2
CDR3 DNA: TGTGCCAGCAGCGTAACTAGCGGGGGGAACACAGATACGCAGTATTTT
CDR3 protein: CASSVTSGGNTDTQYF

clone size: few
V gene: TRBV12-3/TRBV12-4
J gene: TRBJ1-1
CDR3 length: 14
D gene: NA
CDR3 DNA: TGTGCCAGCAGCAAGAACGGGCTCGACACTGAAGCTTTCTTT
CDR3 protein: CASSKNGLDTEAFF

clone size: NA
V gene: TRBV12-3/TRBV12-4
J gene: TRBJ2-7
CDR3 length: 14
D gene: TRBD1
CDR3 DNA: TGTGCCAGCAGTTTTCCAGGGGGTAGGCACGAGCAGTACTTC
CDR3 protein: CASSFPGGRHEQYF

clone size: NA
V gene: TRBV7-9
J gene: TRBJ2-5
CDR3 length: 16
D gene: TRBD1
CDR3 DNA: TGTGCCAGCAGCTTAATCGGACAGGGAAAGCAAGAGACCCAGTACTTC
CDR3 protein: CASSLIGQGKQETQYF

clone size: NA
V gene: TRBV5-1
J gene: TRBJ2-7
CDR3 length: 17
D gene: TRBD1
CDR3 DNA: TGCGCCAGCAGCTTGGGGGGAGGGACAGGGGATACGGTCGAGCAGTACTTC
CDR3 protein: CASSLGGGTGDTVEQYF

clone size: NA
V gene: TRBV5-1
J gene: TRBJ1-1
CDR3 length: 12
D gene: NA
CDR3 DNA: TGCGCCAGCAGCTTCTGGGGTGATGAAGCTTTCTTT
CDR3 protein: CASSFWGDEAFF

clone size: NA
V gene: TRBV24-1
J gene: TRBJ2-1
CDR3 length: 17
D gene: TRBD2
CDR3 DNA: TGTGCCACCAGTGATTTGAATCGAGCGGGAGTGGACAATGAGCAGTTCTTC
CDR3 protein: CATSDLNRAGVDNEQFF

clone size: few
V gene: TRBV11-3
J gene: TRBJ1-1
CDR3 length: 16
D gene: NA
CDR3 DNA: TGTGCCAGCAGCTTACTTTTGTCAGGGAGAGGCACTGAAGCTTTCTTT
CDR3 protein: CASSLLLSGRGTEAFF

clone size: once
V gene: TRBV15
J gene: TRBJ2-7
CDR3 length: 14
D gene: NA
CDR3 DNA: TGTGCCACCAAGGTTCGGGATTCCGACTACGAGCAGTACTTC
CDR3 protein: CATKVRDSDYEQYF

clone size: few
V gene: TRBV7-8
J gene: TRBJ2-1
CDR3 length: 16
D gene: TRBD2
CDR3 DNA: TGTGCCAGCAGCACGAGGGGACTAGCGGGATACAATGAGCAGTTCTTC
CDR3 protein: CASSTRGLAGYNEQFF

clone size: NA
V gene: TRBV20-1
J gene: TRBJ2-5
CDR3 length: 13
D gene: NA
CDR3 DNA: TGCAGTGCAGGGCCTCGGGTCGGGGAGACCCAGTACTTC
CDR3 protein: CSAGPRVGETQYF

clone size: NA
V gene: TRBV27
J gene: TRBJ2-5
CDR3 length: 17
D gene: TRBD2
CDR3 DNA: TGTGCCAGCAGTTTATCGTGGAGCGGGGCCTCGACAAGGACCCAGTACTTC
CDR3 protein: CASSLSWSGASTRTQYF

clone size: many
V gene: TRBV6-9
J gene: TRBJ2-1
CDR3 length: 15
D gene: NA
CDR3 DNA: TGTGCCAGCAGTTTAGAGGGGAGCTCCTACAATGAGCAGTTCTTC
CDR3 protein: CASSLEGSSYNEQFF

clone size: once
V gene: TRBV10-3
J gene: TRBJ1-1
CDR3 length: 12
D gene: TRBD1
CDR3 DNA: TGTGCCATCAGTGAACAGGGGGCTGAAGCTTTCTTT
CDR3 protein: CAISEQGAEAFF

clone size: NA
V gene: TRBV3-1
J gene: TRBJ1-2
CDR3 length: 18
D gene: NA
CDR3 DNA: TGTGCCAGCAGCCAAGACAACTGGGGTTTGGCTGACGACTATGGCTACACCTTC
CDR3 protein: CASSQDNWGLADDYGYTF

clone size: few
V gene: TRBV3-1
J gene: TRBJ1-5
CDR3 length: 16
D gene: TRBD1
CDR3 DNA: TGTGCCAGCAGCCTCACAGGGGGCGCGAGCAATCAGCCCCAGCATTTT
CDR3 protein: CASSLTGGASNQPQHF

clone size: few
V gene: TRBV5-1
J gene: TRBJ2-3
CDR3 length: 17
D gene: TRBD1
CDR3 DNA: TGCGCCAGCAGCTTGGGCCACACAGGGGAATTGGGTGATACGCAGTATTTT
CDR3 protein: CASSLGHTGELGDTQYF

clone size: few
V gene: TRBV27
J gene: TRBJ2-7
CDR3 length: 14
D gene: NA
CDR3 DNA: TGTGCCAGCAGTCCCTTCCCCAGGGTAGACGAGCAGTACTTC
CDR3 protein: CASSPFPRVDEQYF